The rows below give T cell receptor beta chains drawn from one sample of a study of beta chain features in type 1 diabetes. Only in-frame clones appear in the TCRdb table, and some are missing; sequencing was by immunoSEQ multiplex PCR. This sample has fewer than 400,000 clones, with 9.3% found just once. The specimen sequenced was central memory CD4+ T cells from blood. These receptors were taken from a man younger than 40 with type 1 diabetes. The CDR3 runs from the conserved cysteine through the conserved F or W. Fields, in order: D gene, J gene, clone size, V gene, CDR3 length, CDR3 DNA, CDR3 protein. D genes are given only for firm matches. Part of the rows lack a size; the others show once, few, many or a class for expanded clones.

>NA|TRBJ2-7|NA|TRBV5-1|16
TGCGCCAGCAGCTCCACAGGGCGTATGGAATCCTACGAGCAGTACTTC
CASSSTGRMESYEQYF
>NA|TRBJ2-5|NA|TRBV6-1|12
TGTGCCAGCAGTGATTGGGTGGAGACCCAGTACTTC
CASSDWVETQYF
>NA|TRBJ2-3|NA|TRBV10-3|15
TGTGCCATCACCCAGGGGGGTTGGCACACAGATACGCAGTATTTT
CAITQGGWHTDTQYF
>TRBD1|TRBJ1-2|few|TRBV6-5|15
TGTGCCAGCAGAGCGACAGGGCGGAATTTGTATGGCTACACCTTC
CASRATGRNLYGYTF
>TRBD1|TRBJ2-1|NA|TRBV18|17
TGTGCCAGCTCCGACCAAAGGGGACAGGGGGCTCACAATGAGCAGTTCTTC
CASSDQRGQGAHNEQFF
>TRBD1|TRBJ2-5|few|TRBV9|14
TGTGCCAGCAGCCAAACTGGACAGGGAGAGACCCAGTACTTC
CASSQTGQGETQYF
>NA|TRBJ2-7|few|TRBV6-6|12
TGTGCCAGCAGGGCTACAGGGTACGAGCAGTACTTC
CASRATGYEQYF
>NA|TRBJ2-2|NA|TRBV5-1|16
TGCGCCAGCAATACCCAGGGGGGGTCGAGCACCGGGGAGCTGTTTTTT
CASNTQGGSSTGELFF
>NA|TRBJ2-1|NA|TRBV20-1|11
TGCAGTGCGTCGGCGGACAATGAGCAGTTCTTC
CSASADNEQFF
>NA|TRBJ2-3|NA|TRBV7-2|12
TGTGCCAGCAGCTTACTCACAGATACGCAGTATTTT
CASSLLTDTQYF
>TRBD2|TRBJ2-7|NA|TRBV13|16
TGTGCCAGCAGCTTAAGGTTGGGACTAGCGGGGGGCGAGCAGTACTTC
CASSLRLGLAGGEQYF
>TRBD1|TRBJ1-2|NA|TRBV29-1|14
TGCAGCGTTGAAATTGCAGGGGGCGCGGGTGGCTACACCTTC
CSVEIAGGAGGYTF
>TRBD1|TRBJ2-3|few|TRBV5-1|15
TGCGCCAGCAGCTTGGGACAGGGACACACAGATACGCAGTATTTT
CASSLGQGHTDTQYF
>NA|TRBJ1-2|few|TRBV4-3|13
TGCGCCAGCAGCCAGGATCCTAACTATGGCTACACCTTC
CASSQDPNYGYTF
>NA|TRBJ2-5|few|TRBV5-1|14
TGCGCCAGCAGCTTGGAGGGGACAAGAGAGACCCAGTACTTC
CASSLEGTRETQYF
>TRBD2|TRBJ2-5|few|TRBV4-1|16
TGCGCCAGCAGCCAAGACCTCGGGGGGTACCAAGAGACCCAGTACTTC
CASSQDLGGYQETQYF
>NA|TRBJ2-7|NA|TRBV5-1|14
TGCGCCAGCAGTCCCACAGAATCGCGTAGCGAGCAGTACTTC
CASSPTESRSEQYF
>NA|TRBJ1-2|few|TRBV5-1|14
TGCGCCAGCAGCCCTACGAGTAGCGTGGAGGGCTACACCTTC
CASSPTSSVEGYTF
>NA|TRBJ2-3|few|TRBV29-1|11
TGCAGCGCCTCTTCGGGAGATACGCAGTATTTT
CSASSGDTQYF
>NA|TRBJ1-2|few|TRBV30|12
TGTGCCTGGAGTGTAGCCCAATATGGCTACACCTTC
CAWSVAQYGYTF
>NA|TRBJ2-1|few|TRBV6-1|13
TGTGCCAGCAGTGACAGTCCTGGGAATGAGCAGTTCTTC
CASSDSPGNEQFF
>TRBD1|TRBJ2-5|NA|TRBV4-3|17
TGCGCCAGCAGCCAAGAGGCGACAGGGGGAGGGTCGGAGACCCAGTACTTC
CASSQEATGGGSETQYF
>NA|TRBJ2-1|few|TRBV30|12
TGTGCCTGGAGTTGGCAGTACAATGAGCAGTTCTTC
CAWSWQYNEQFF
>TRBD1|TRBJ2-4|NA|TRBV6-5|14
TGTGCCAGCAGACAGGGGCCAGCCAAAAACATTCAGTACTTC
CASRQGPAKNIQYF
>NA|TRBJ1-1|few|TRBV28|12
TGTGCCACCCACAAGAGGGCTACTGAAGCTTTCTTT
CATHKRATEAFF
>NA|TRBJ1-1|few|TRBV28|14
TGTGCCAGCAGTTTGGAGCTGCGGAACACTGAAGCTTTCTTT
CASSLELRNTEAFF
>NA|TRBJ1-2|few|TRBV7-2|14
TGTGCCAGCAGCCGGACGGCGAATAACTATGGCTACACCTTC
CASSRTANNYGYTF
>TRBD1|TRBJ2-7|NA|TRBV5-1|14
TGCGCCAGCAGCTGGGGACAGGGAACCTACGAGCAGTACTTC
CASSWGQGTYEQYF
>TRBD1|TRBJ2-1|few|TRBV9|15
TGTGCCAGCAGCGGGTACGGGACAGGGGGCAATGAGCAGTTCTTC
CASSGYGTGGNEQFF
>NA|TRBJ1-5|few|TRBV10-3|13
TGTGCCATCAGTGAAGGGACACACCAGCCCCAGCATTTT
CAISEGTHQPQHF
>NA|TRBJ1-6|NA|TRBV29-1|14
TGCAGCGTTTCACAGGGAGGAGGGAATTCACCCCTCCACTTT
CSVSQGGGNSPLHF
>NA|TRBJ2-2|NA|TRBV7-8|16
TGTGCCAGCAGCTTAGATCCAGACACGAACACCGGGGAGCTGTTTTTT
CASSLDPDTNTGELFF
>NA|TRBJ1-2|NA|TRBV6-1|13
TGTGCCAGCAGTGAATCCAGGGATTATGGCTACACCTTC
CASSESRDYGYTF
>NA|TRBJ1-4|NA|TRBV2|13
TGTGCCAGCAGGGCCATCGAGGCGGAAAAACTGTTTTTT
CASRAIEAEKLFF
>NA|TRBJ2-5|few|TRBV10-2|14
TGCGCCAGCAGTGAGTCGGCGGGGCAAGAGACCCAGTACTTC
CASSESAGQETQYF
>NA|TRBJ1-1|NA|TRBV10-3|13
TGTGCCATCTCGTGGGGGGGAAACACTGAAGCTTTCTTT
CAISWGGNTEAFF
>NA|TRBJ1-5|NA|TRBV13|12
TGTGCCAGCAGCCCTTACGGGGGCCCCCAGCATTTT
CASSPYGGPQHF